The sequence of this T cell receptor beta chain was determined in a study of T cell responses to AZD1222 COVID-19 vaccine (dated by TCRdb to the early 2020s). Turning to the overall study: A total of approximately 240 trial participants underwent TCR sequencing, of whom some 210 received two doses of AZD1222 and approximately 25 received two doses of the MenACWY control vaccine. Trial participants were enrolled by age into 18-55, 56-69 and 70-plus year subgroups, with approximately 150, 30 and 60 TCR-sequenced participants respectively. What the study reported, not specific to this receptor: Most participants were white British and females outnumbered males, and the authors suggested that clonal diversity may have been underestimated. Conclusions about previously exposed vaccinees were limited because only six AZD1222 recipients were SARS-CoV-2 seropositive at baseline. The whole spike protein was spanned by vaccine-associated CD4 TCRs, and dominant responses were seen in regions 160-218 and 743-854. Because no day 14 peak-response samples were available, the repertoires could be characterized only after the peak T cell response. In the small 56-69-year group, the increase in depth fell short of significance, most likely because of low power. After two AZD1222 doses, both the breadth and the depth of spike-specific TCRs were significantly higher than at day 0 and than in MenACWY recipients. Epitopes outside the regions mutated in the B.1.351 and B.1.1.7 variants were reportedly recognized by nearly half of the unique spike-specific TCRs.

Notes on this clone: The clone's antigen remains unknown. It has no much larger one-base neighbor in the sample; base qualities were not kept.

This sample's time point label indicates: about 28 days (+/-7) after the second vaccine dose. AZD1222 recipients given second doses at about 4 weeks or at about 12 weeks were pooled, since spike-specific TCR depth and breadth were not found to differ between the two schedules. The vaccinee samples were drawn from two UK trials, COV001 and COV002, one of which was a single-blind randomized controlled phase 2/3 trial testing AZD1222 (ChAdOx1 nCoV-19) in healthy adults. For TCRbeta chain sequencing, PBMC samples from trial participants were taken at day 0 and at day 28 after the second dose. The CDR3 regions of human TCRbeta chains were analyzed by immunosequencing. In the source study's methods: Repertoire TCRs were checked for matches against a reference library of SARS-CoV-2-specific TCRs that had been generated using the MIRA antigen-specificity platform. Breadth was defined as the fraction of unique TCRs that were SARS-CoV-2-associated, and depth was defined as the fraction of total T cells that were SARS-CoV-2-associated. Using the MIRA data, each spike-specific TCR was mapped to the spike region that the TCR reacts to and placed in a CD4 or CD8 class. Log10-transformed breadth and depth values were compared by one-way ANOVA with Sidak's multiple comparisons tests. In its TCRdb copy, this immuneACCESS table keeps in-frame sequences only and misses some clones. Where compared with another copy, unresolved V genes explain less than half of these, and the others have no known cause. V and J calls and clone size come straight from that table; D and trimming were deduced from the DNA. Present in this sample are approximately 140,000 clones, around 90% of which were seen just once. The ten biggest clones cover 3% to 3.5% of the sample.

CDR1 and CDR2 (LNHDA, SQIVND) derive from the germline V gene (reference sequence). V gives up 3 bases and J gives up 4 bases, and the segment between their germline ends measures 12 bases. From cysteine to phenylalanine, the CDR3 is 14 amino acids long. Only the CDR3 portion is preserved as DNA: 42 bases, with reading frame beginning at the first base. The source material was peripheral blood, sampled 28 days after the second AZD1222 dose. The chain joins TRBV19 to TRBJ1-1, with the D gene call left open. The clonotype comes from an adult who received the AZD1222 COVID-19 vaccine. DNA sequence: TGTGCCAGTAGTATTAGAGGAGCGGGCACTGAAGCTTTCTTT. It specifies CASSIRGAGTEAFF.